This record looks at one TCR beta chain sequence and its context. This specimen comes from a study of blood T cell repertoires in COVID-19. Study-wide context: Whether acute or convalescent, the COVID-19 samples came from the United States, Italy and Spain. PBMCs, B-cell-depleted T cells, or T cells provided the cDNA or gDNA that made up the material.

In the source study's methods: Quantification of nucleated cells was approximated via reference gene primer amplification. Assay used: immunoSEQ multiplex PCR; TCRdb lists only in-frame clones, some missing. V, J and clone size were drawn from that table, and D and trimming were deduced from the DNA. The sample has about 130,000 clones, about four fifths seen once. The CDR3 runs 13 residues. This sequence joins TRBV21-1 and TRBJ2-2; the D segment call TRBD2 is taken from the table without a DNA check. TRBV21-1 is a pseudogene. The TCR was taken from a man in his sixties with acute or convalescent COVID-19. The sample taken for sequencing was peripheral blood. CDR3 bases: TGTGCCAGCAGCACTTGTCCTGCCGGGGAGCTGTTTTTT. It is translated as CASSTCPAGELFF.